The sequence of this T cell receptor (beta chain) was determined in a study of cytomegalovirus exposure and HLA in healthy donors. Study-wide points: The authors later found TCR association rates varying by HLA locus, with DRB1 most and HLA-C fewest. Immune exposure data for these donors was limited to CMV serostatus. According to a later analysis, most TCR beta chains associated with CMV appeared HLA-restricted.

To note about this clone: Its antigen is not identified.

PCR employed 60 Vbeta and 13 Jbeta primers. Sequencing was performed with immunoSEQ multiplex PCR; in TCRdb, only in-frame clones are kept and a portion is missing. Among about 140,000 clones listed, roughly 80% were seen once. This CDR3 spans 14 amino acids. Trimming removed 1 base from V and 5 bases from J; junction bases left unmatched: 4. Germline values: CDR1 LNHDA, CDR2 SQIVND (reference sequence). The chain is built from TRBV19 and TRBJ1-1, with 7 bases fitting TRBD1. The sample consisted of PBMCs. This TCR was recovered from a female donor in good health and CMV-seronegative. The chain's CDR3 is CASSIGQGGTEAFF. DNA of the CDR3: TGTGCCAGTAGTATAGGACAGGGCGGGACTGAAGCTTTCTTT.